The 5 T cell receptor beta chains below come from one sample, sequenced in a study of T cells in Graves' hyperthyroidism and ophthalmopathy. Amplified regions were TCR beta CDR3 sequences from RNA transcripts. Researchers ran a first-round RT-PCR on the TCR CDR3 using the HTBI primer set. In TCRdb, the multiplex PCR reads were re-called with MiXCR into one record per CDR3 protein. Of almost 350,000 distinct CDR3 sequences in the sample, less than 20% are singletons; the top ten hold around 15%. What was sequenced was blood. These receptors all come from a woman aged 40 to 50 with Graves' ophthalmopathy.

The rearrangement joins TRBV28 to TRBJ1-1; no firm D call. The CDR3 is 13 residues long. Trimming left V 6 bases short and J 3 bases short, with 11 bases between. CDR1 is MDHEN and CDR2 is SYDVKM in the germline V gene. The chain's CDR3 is CASSTPWDTEAFF. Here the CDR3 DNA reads TGTGCCAGCAGCACCCCTTGGGACACTGAAGCTTTCTTT.

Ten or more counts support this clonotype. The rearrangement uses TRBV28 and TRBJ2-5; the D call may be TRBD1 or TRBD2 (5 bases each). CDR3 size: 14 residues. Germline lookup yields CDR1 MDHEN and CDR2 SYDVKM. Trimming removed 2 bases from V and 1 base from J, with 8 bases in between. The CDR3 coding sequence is TGTGCCAGCAGTTTAAACGGGGCCCAAGAGACCCAGTACTTC. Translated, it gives CASSLNGAQETQYF.

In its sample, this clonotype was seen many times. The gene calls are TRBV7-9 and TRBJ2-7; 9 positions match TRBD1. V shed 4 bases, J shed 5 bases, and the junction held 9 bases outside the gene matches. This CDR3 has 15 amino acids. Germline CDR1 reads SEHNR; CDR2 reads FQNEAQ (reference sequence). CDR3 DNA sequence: TGTGCCAGCAGCTCCCATATGGGACAGGGCCACGAGCAGTACTTC. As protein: CASSSHMGQGHEQYF.

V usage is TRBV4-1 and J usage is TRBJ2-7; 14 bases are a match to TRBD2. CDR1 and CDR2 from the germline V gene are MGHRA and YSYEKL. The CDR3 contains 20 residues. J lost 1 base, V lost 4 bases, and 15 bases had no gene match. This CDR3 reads CASSPILFPGLAGGSYEQYF. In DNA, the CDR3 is TGCGCCAGCAGCCCGATCCTTTTCCCAGGACTAGCGGGAGGTTCCTACGAGCAGTACTTC.

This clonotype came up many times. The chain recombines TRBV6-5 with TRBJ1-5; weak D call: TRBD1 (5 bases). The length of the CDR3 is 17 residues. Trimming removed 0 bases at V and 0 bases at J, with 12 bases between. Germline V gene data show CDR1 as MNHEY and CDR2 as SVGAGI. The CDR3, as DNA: TGTGCCAGCAGTTACTCATGGGACGGAAATAGCAATCAGCCCCAGCATTTT. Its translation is CASSYSWDGNSNQPQHF.